The present T cell receptor beta chain was sequenced within a study of blood T cell repertoires in COVID-19. J gave up 3 bases and V 9 bases, and 6 bases lay outside the gene matches. CDR1 and CDR2 from the germline V gene are LNHDA and SQIVND (reference sequence). This CDR3 is 14 amino acids long. A Seattle source enrolled patients during active infection and followed them longitudinally. TCRdb's table, derived via immunoSEQ multiplex PCR, lists solely in-frame clones and lacks some. In the table there are roughly 86,000 clones, under 85% of which are singletons. Sequencing was performed on peripheral blood. This sequence joins TRBV19 and TRBJ1-5; 9 bases line up with TRBD1. The TCR sequence derives from a woman of 80 years or more with COVID-19, enrolled during active disease. The CDR3 loop reads CASRGQGYNQPQHF. The CDR3 DNA sequence: TGTGCCAGCAGGGGACAGGGTTACAATCAGCCCCAGCATTTT.